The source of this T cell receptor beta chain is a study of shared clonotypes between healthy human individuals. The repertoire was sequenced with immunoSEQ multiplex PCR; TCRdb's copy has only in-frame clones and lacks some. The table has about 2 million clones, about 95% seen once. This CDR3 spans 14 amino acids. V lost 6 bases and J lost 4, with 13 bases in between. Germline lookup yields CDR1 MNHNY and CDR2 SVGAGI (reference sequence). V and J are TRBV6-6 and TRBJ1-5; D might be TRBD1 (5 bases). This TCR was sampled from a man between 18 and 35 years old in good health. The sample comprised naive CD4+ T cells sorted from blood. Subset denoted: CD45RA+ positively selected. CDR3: CASSRDSKNQPQHF. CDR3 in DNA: TGTGCCAGCAGCCGCGACAGCAAGAATCAGCCCCAGCATTTT.